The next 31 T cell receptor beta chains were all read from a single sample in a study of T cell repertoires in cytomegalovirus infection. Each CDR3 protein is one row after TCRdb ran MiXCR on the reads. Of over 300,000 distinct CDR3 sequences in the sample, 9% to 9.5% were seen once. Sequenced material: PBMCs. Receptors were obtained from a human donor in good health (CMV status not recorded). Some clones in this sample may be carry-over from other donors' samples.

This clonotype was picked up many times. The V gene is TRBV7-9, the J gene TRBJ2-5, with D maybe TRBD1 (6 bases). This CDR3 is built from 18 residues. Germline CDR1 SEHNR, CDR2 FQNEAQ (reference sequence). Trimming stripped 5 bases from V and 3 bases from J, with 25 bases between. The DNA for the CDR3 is TGTGCCAGCAGCCCGAGGAACCGGGACACTCTCTTTAAAGAGACCCAGTACTTC. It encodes CASSPRNRDTLFKETQYF.

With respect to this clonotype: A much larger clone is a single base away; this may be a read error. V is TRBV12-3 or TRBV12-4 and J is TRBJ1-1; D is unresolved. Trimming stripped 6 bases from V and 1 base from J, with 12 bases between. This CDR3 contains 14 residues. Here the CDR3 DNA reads TGTGCCAGCAGATTTACAGCCGAGAACACTGAAGCTTTCTTT. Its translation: CASRFTAENTEAFF.

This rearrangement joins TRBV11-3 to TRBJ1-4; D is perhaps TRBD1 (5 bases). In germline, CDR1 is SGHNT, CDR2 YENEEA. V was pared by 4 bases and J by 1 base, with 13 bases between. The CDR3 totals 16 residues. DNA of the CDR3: TGTGCCAGCAGCTCAATTCGGGACTTAACTAATGAAAAACTGTTTTTT. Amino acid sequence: CASSSIRDLTNEKLFF.

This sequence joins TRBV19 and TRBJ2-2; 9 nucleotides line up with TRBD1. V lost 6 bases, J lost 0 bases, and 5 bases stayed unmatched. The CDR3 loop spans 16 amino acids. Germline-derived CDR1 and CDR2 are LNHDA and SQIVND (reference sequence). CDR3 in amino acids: CASRGRTGANTGELFF. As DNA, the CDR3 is TGTGCCAGTAGGGGACGGACAGGGGCGAACACCGGGGAGCTGTTTTTT.

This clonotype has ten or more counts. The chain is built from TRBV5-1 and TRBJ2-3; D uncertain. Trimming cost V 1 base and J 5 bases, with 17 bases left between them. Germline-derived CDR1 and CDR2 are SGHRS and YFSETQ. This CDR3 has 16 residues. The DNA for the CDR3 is TGCGCCAGCAGCTTGCAGTCTAGTGGGCTGGGAGATACGCAGTATTTT. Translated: CASSLQSSGLGDTQYF.

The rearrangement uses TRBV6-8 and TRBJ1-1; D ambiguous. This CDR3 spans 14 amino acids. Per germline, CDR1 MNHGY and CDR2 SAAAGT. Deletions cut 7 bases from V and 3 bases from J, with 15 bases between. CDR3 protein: CASMRTVVDTEAFF. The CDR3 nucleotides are TGTGCCAGCATGAGAACAGTTGTGGACACTGAAGCTTTCTTT.

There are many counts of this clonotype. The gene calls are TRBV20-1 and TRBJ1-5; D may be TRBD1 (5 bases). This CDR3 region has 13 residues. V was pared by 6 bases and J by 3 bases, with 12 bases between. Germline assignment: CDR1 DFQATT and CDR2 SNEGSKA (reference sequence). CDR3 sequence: CSAPTDLNQPQHF. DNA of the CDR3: TGCAGTGCCCCGACAGACCTCAATCAGCCCCAGCATTTT.

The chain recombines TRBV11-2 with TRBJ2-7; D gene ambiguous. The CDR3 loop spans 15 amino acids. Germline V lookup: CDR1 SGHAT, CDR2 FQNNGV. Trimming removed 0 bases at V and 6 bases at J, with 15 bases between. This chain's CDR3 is CASSLDLLGHLEQYF. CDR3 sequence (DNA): TGTGCCAGCAGCTTAGACCTTTTAGGGCATCTCGAGCAGTACTTC.

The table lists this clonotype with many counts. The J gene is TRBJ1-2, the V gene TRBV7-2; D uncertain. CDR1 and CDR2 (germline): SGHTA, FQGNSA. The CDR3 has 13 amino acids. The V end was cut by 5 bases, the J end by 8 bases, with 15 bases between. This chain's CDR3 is CASSITRAEGYTF. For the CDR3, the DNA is TGTGCCAGCAGCATAACAAGGGCCGAGGGCTACACCTTC. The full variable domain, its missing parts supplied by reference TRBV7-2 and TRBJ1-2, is GAGVSQSPSNKVTEKGKDVELRCDPISGHTALYWYRQSLGQGLEFLIYFQGNSAPDKSGLPSDRFSAERTGGSVSTLTIQRTQQEDSAVYLCASSITRAEGYTFGSGTRLTVV.

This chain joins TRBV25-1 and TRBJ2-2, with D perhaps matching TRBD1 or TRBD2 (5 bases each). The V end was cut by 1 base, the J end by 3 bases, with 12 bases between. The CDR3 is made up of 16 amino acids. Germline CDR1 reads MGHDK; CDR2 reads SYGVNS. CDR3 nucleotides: TGTGCCAGCAGTGAATTAGGAGGACAAGACACCGGGGAGCTGTTTTTT. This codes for CASSELGGQDTGELFF.

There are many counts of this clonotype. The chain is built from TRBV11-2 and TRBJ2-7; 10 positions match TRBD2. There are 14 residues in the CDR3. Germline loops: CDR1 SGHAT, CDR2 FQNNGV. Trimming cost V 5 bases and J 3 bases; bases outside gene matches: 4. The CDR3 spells CASSRTSGDYEQYF. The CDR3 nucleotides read TGTGCCAGCAGCCGGACTAGCGGAGACTACGAGCAGTACTTC.

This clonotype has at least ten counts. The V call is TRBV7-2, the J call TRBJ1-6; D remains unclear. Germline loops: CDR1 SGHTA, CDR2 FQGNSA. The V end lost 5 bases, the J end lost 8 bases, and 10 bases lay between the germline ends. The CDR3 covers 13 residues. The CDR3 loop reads CASSHGMDSPLHF. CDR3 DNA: TGTGCCAGCAGCCACGGGATGGATTCACCCCTCCACTTT.

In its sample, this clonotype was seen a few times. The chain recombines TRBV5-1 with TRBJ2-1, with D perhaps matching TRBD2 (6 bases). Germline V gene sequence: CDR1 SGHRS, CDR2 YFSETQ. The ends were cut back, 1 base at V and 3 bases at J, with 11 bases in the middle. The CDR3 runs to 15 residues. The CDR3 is CASSLTGSGYNEQFF. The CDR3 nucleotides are TGCGCCAGCAGCTTGACCGGGAGCGGCTACAATGAGCAGTTCTTC.

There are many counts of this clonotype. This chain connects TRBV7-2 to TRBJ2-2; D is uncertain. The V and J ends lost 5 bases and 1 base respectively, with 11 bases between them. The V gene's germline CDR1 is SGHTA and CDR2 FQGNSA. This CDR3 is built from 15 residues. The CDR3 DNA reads TGTGCCAGCAGCCCAGATCCCAAGAACACCGGGGAGCTGTTTTTT. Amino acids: CASSPDPKNTGELFF.

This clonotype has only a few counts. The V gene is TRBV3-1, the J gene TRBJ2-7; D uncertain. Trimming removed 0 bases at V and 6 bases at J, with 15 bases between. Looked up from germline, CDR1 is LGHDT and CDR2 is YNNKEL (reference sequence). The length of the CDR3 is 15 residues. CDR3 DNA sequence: TGTGCCAGCAGCCAAGAAATCGGGTTAACCGCCGAGCAGTACTTC. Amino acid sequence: CASSQEIGLTAEQYF.

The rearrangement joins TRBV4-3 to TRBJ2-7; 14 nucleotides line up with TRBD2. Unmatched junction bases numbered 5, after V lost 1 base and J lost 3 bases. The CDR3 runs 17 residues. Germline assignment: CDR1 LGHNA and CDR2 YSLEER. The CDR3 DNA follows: TGCGCCAGCAGCCAAGGTTTGACTAGCGGGGGGGACTACGAGCAGTACTTC. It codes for CASSQGLTSGGDYEQYF.

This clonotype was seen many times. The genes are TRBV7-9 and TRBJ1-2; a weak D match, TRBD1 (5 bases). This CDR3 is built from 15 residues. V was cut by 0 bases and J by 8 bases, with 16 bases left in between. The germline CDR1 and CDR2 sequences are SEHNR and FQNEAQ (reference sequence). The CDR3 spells CASSLATGAAGGYTF. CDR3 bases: TGTGCCAGCAGCTTAGCTACCGGGGCCGCCGGGGGCTACACCTTC.

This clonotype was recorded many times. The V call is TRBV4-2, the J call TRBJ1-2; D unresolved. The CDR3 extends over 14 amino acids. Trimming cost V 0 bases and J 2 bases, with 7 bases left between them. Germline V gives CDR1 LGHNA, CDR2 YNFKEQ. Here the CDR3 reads CASSQDKSNYGYTF. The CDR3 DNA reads TGTGCCAGCAGCCAAGATAAATCGAACTATGGCTACACCTTC.

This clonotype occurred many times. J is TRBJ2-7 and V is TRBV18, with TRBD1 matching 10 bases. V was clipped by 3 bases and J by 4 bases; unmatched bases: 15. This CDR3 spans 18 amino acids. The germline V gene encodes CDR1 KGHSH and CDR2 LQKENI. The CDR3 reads CASSPIKRTGGIVYEQYF. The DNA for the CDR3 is TGTGCCAGCTCACCGATAAAGAGGACAGGGGGAATTGTATACGAGCAGTACTTC.

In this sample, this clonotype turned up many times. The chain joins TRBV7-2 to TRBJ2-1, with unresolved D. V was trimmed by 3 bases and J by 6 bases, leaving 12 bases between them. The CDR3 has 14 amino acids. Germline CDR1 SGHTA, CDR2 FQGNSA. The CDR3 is CASSFWDSFNEQFF. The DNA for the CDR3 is TGTGCCAGCAGCTTCTGGGATTCTTTCAATGAGCAGTTCTTC.

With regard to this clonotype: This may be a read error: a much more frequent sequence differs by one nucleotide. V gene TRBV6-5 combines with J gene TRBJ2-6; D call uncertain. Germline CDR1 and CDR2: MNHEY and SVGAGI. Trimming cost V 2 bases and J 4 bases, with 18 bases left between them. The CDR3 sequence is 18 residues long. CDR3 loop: CASSYRINAISGANVLTF. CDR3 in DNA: TGTGCCAGCAGTTACCGTATCAACGCGATTTCAGGGGCCAACGTCCTGACTTTC.

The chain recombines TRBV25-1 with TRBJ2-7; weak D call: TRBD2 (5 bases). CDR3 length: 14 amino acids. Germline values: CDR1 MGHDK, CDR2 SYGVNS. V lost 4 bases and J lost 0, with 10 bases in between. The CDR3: CASSGGKSSYEQYF. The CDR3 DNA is TGTGCCAGCAGTGGAGGGAAGAGCTCCTACGAGCAGTACTTC.

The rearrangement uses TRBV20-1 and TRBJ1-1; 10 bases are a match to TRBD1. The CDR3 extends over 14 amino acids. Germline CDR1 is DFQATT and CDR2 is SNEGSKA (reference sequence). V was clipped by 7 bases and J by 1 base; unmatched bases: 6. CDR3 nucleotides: TGCAGTGTTGACAGGGGGCACGGGAACACTGAAGCTTTCTTT. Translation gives CSVDRGHGNTEAFF.

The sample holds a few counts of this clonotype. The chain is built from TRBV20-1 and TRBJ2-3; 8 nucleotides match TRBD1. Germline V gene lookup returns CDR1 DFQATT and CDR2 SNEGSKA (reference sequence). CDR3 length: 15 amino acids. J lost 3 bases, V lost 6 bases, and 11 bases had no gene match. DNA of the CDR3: TGCAGTGCAAGCAGGAGGCAGGGGGCTACAGATACGCAGTATTTT. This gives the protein CSASRRQGATDTQYF.

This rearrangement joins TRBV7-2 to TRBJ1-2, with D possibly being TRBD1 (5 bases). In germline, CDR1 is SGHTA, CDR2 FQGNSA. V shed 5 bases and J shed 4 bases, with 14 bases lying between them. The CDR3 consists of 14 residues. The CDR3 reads CASSPETELYGYTF. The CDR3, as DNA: TGTGCCAGCAGCCCCGAGACAGAACTCTATGGCTACACCTTC. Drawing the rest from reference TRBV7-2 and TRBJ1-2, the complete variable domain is GAGVSQSPSNKVTEKGKDVELRCDPISGHTALYWYRQSLGQGLEFLIYFQGNSAPDKSGLPSDRFSAERTGGSVSTLTIQRTQQEDSAVYLCASSPETELYGYTFGSGTRLTVV.

CDR3 sequence: CASSFPQGANEQYF. CDR3 coding DNA: TGTGCCAGCAGTTTCCCTCAGGGGGCGAACGAGCAGTACTTC. The chain has TRBV28 and TRBJ2-7, with TRBD1 matching 8 bases. Germline CDR1 and CDR2: MDHEN and SYDVKM. The CDR3 runs 14 residues. J lost 5 bases, V lost 3 bases, and 6 bases had no gene match.

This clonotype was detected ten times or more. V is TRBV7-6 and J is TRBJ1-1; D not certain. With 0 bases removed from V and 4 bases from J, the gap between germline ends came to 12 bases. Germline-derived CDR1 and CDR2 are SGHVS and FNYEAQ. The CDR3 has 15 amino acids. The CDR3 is CASSLAMVRSTEAFF. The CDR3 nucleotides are TGTGCCAGCAGCTTAGCGATGGTGAGGAGCACTGAAGCTTTCTTT.

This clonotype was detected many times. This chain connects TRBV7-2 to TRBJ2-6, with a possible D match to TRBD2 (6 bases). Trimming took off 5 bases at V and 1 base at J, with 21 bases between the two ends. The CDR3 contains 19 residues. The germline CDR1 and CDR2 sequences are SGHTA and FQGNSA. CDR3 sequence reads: CASSITRGGLWSGANVLTF. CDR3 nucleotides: TGTGCCAGCAGCATAACCCGAGGAGGGTTGTGGTCTGGGGCCAACGTCCTGACTTTC.

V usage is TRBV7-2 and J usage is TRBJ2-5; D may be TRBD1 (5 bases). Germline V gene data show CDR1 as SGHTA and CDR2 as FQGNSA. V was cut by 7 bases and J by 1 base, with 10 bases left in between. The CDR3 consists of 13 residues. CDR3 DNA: TGTGCCAGCACCAAGGGGTTCCAAGAGACCCAGTACTTC. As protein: CASTKGFQETQYF.

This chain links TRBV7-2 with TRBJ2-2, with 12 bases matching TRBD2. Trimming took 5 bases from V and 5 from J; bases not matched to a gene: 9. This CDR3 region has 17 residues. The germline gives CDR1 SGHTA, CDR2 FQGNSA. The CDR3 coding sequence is TGTGCCAGCAGCCAGATCCCCCTAGCGGGAGGGACCGGGGAGCTGTTTTTT. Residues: CASSQIPLAGGTGELFF.

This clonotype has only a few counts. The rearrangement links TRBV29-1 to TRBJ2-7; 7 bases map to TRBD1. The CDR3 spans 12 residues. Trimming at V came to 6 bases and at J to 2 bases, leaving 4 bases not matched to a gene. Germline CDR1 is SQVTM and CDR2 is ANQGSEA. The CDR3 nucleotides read TGCAGCGTCAACGACAGGGCCTACGAGCAGTACTTC. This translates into CSVNDRAYEQYF.